The 21 T cell receptor beta chains below come from one sample, sequenced in a study of chemoradiotherapy in HPV16-positive cancers. Some clones are missing from TCRdb's copy, which holds only in-frame ones; the method was immunoSEQ multiplex PCR. The repertoire includes about 35,000 clones, about 92% of them detected once, and roughly 3.4% sits in the top ten. The material sequenced was blood, taken from a patient who underwent chemoradiotherapy. All receptors derive from a human donor with HPV-associated anogenital cancer.

The chain combines TRBV27 with TRBJ2-7, with 8 bases fitting TRBD2. The ends lost 5 bases at V and 6 bases at J; junction bases unmatched: 6. The V gene's germline CDR1 is MNHEY and CDR2 SMNVEV (reference sequence). The CDR3 totals 13 residues. The CDR3 here is CASSPLGGGEQYF. The CDR3 DNA is TGTGCCAGCAGTCCCCTCGGGGGGGGCGAGCAGTACTTC.

The chain joins TRBV19 to TRBJ2-1; weak D call: TRBD2 (6 bases). Germline values: CDR1 LNHDA, CDR2 SQIVND (reference sequence). Trimming stripped 4 bases from V and 1 base from J, with 11 bases between. The CDR3 extends over 15 amino acids. The chain's CDR3 is CASSRDSRSYNEQFF. The CDR3 nucleotides are TGTGCCAGTAGTAGGGACTCCCGTTCCTACAATGAGCAGTTCTTC.

This clone showed up just once. The chain employs TRBV11-2 and TRBJ1-1, with 7 bases identical to TRBD1. J lost 5 bases, V lost 2 bases, and 5 bases had no gene match. Germline assignment: CDR1 SGHAT and CDR2 FQNNGV. CDR3 length equals 14 residues. The CDR3 coding sequence is TGTGCCAGCAGCTTAACGACAGGGAATACTGAAGCTTTCTTT. Amino acids: CASSLTTGNTEAFF. Combining the CDR3 with reference TRBV11-2 and TRBJ1-1 gives the whole variable domain EAGVAQSPRYKIIEKRQSVAFWCNPISGHATLYWYQQILGQGPKLLIQFQNNGVVDDSQLPKDRFSAERLKGVDSTLKIQPAKLEDSAVYLCASSLTTGNTEAFFGQGTRLTVV.

This clone was seen only once. The CDR3: CASSRRGARNEKLFF. CDR3 in DNA: TGTGCCAGCAGCCGACGGGGGGCAAGGAATGAAAAACTGTTTTTT. The genes are TRBV5-4 and TRBJ1-4, with D perhaps TRBD1 (6 bases). The CDR3 length is 15 residues. The V end lost 4 bases, the J end lost 5 bases, and 15 bases lay between the germline ends. The germline CDR1 and CDR2 sequences are SGHNT and YYREEE (reference sequence).

The chain is built from TRBV6-1 and TRBJ1-1; TRBD1 matches at 11 bases. The V gene's germline CDR1 is MNHNS and CDR2 SASEGT. The CDR3 covers 15 residues. V was clipped by 6 bases and J by 3 bases; unmatched bases: 6. The CDR3 DNA is TGTGCCAGCAGGGACAGGACAGGGGGCTACACTGAAGCTTTCTTT. It encodes CASRDRTGGYTEAFF.

The V gene is TRBV6-4, the J gene TRBJ1-2, with a weak D call TRBD1 (6 bases). The CDR3 runs 15 residues. Trimming removed 4 bases at V and 6 bases at J, with 18 bases between. CDR1 MRHNA and CDR2 SNTAGT come from the germline V gene. The CDR3 coding sequence is TGTGCCAGCAGTGCCCTGGCAGGGGAAGGCCATGGCTACACCTTC. Translating gives CASSALAGEGHGYTF.

The V gene is TRBV6-4, the J gene TRBJ2-7, with D maybe TRBD2 (6 bases). The ends were cut back, 6 bases at V and 2 bases at J, with 17 bases in the middle. This CDR3 has 15 residues. Germline V lookup: CDR1 MRHNA, CDR2 SNTAGT. CDR3 sequence: CASRSRRDPTYEQYF. The CDR3 DNA sequence: TGTGCCAGCAGATCGCGGCGGGACCCTACCTACGAGCAGTACTTC.

The V gene is TRBV19, the J gene TRBJ1-1; 7 bases fit TRBD1. Germline V lookup: CDR1 LNHDA, CDR2 SQIVND (reference sequence). J gave up 7 bases and V 5 bases, and 16 bases lay outside the gene matches. CDR3 size: 16 residues. The CDR3 DNA is TGTGCCAGTAGTCGGCATCTCCATGGACAGGATAATGAAGCTTTCTTT. It translates to CASSRHLHGQDNEAFF.

V is TRBV6-5 and J is TRBJ2-1, with D perhaps TRBD1 or TRBD2 (5 bases each). CDR1 and CDR2 from the germline V gene are MNHEY and SVGAGI. The CDR3 totals 13 residues. Trimming cost V 4 bases and J 14 bases, with 18 bases left between them. DNA for the CDR3: TGTGCCAGCAGTTTCCGGACCGGGGAAGGGGAGTTCTTC. Translating it yields CASSFRTGEGEFF.

The rearrangement links TRBV4-1 to TRBJ2-3, with TRBD1 as a possible D gene (5 bases). CDR3 length equals 16 residues. Trimming cost V 6 bases and J 6 bases, with 22 bases left between them. Germline assignment: CDR1 MGHRA and CDR2 YSYEKL. The CDR3 DNA reads TGCGCCAGCAGGAACCCGACGGGTGGGGCTCGGGATACGCAGTATTTT. It yields the protein CASRNPTGGARDTQYF.

The CDR3, as DNA: TGTGCCAGCAGCCCGCGGGGTAGTGTGAACACTGAAGCTTTCTTT. Translation: CASSPRGSVNTEAFF. The gene calls are TRBV7-2 and TRBJ1-1; the D is unclear. CDR1 is SGHTA and CDR2 is FQGNSA in the germline V gene. V dropped 5 bases and J dropped 0 bases, with 13 bases sitting between them. The CDR3 length is 15 residues.

The chain combines TRBV7-6 with TRBJ1-1, with D uncertain. There are 14 residues in the CDR3. V gave up 10 bases and J gave up 4 bases, with 19 bases separating them. Germline V gene data show CDR1 as SGHVS and CDR2 as FNYEAQ. The CDR3: CATTPVVEGTEAFF. The CDR3 nucleotides read TGTGCCACTACACCTGTGGTTGAGGGCACTGAAGCTTTCTTT.

A single count supports this clone. This chain joins TRBV30 and TRBJ2-7, with TRBD2 as a possible D gene (6 bases). Per germline, CDR1 GTSNPN and CDR2 SVGIG (reference sequence). V was cut by 4 bases and J by 2 bases, with 15 bases left in between. This CDR3 is 14 amino acids long. CDR3 bases: TGTGCCTGGAAGGGAAAAGGGACTGCCTACGAGCAGTACTTC. This translates into CAWKGKGTAYEQYF.

The rearrangement uses TRBV7-9 and TRBJ1-2; no clear D. From germline, CDR1 is SEHNR and CDR2 FQNEAQ (reference sequence). Trimming stripped 5 bases from V and 6 bases from J, with 16 bases between. The CDR3 contains 14 residues. The DNA for the CDR3 is TGTGCCAGCAGCCCAACCACTCGGGTGCATGGCTACACCTTC. It specifies CASSPTTRVHGYTF. The variable domain in full, with the rest retrieved from reference TRBV7-9 and TRBJ1-2, is DTGVSQNPRHKITKRGQNVTFRCDPISEHNRLYWYRQTLGQGPEFLTYFQNEAQLEKSRLLSDRFSAERPKGSFSTLEIQRTEQGDSAMYLCASSPTTRVHGYTFGSGTRLTVV.

This clone appeared a single time. This sequence joins TRBV27 and TRBJ1-1, with unresolved D. This CDR3 region has 14 residues. CDR1 MNHEY and CDR2 SMNVEV come from the germline V gene (reference sequence). Deletions cut 8 bases from V and 5 bases from J, with 18 bases between. DNA of the CDR3: TGTGCCAGCTGGGCCGGAGGCTTGCAAACTGAAGCTTTCTTT. Translation: CASWAGGLQTEAFF.

The rearrangement links TRBV5-4 to TRBJ2-7; TRBD2 matches at 9 bases. J was trimmed by 3 bases and V by 4 bases; bases with no gene match: 8. CDR1 and CDR2 (germline): SGHNT, YYREEE (reference sequence). The CDR3 totals 15 residues. CDR3 bases: TGTGCCAGCAGCAGCGCCGGGACTAGCTACTACGAGCAGTACTTC. This translates into CASSSAGTSYYEQYF.

The rearrangement links TRBV18 to TRBJ2-1; D might be TRBD2 (5 bases). Trimming stripped 4 bases from V and 0 bases from J, with 10 bases between. Germline V gene lookup returns CDR1 KGHSH and CDR2 LQKENI. CDR3 length: 15 amino acids. The CDR3 bases are TGTGCCAGCTCACATACGGGGTACTCCTACAATGAGCAGTTCTTC. This gives the protein CASSHTGYSYNEQFF.

This chain connects TRBV30 to TRBJ1-1; 8 bases match TRBD1. CDR3 length equals 14 residues. The V gene's germline CDR1 is GTSNPN and CDR2 SVGIG (reference sequence). V trimming: 1 base; J trimming: 6 bases; junction bases outside the gene matches: 7. The CDR3 DNA reads TGTGCCTGGAGTGCCCGGACAGGGAGACCTGAAGCTTTCTTT. Protein: CAWSARTGRPEAFF.

The V call is TRBV30, the J call TRBJ1-1; D not certain. Trimming stripped 2 bases from V and 2 bases from J, with 9 bases between. Germline lookup yields CDR1 GTSNPN and CDR2 SVGIG (reference sequence). CDR3 length equals 13 residues. The CDR3 region has the DNA TGTGCCTGGAGTTTGGGCCCTAACACTGAAGCTTTCTTT. It is translated as CAWSLGPNTEAFF. The variable domain in full, with the rest retrieved from reference TRBV30 and TRBJ1-1, is SQTIHQWPATLVQPVGSPLSLECTVEGTSNPNLYWYRQAAGRGLQLLFYSVGIGQISSEVPQNLSASRPQDRQFILSSKKLLLSDSGFYLCAWSLGPNTEAFFGQGTRLTVV.

The rearrangement links TRBV7-6 to TRBJ1-6, with D possibly being TRBD1 (6 bases). The CDR3 consists of 15 residues. V lost 1 base to trimming and J lost 6 bases, with 10 bases between them. CDR1 is SGHVS, CDR2 FNYEAQ, per germline. CDR3 sequence reads: CASSLGGAGNSPLHF. The CDR3 nucleotides read TGTGCCAGCAGCTTAGGGGGGGCAGGTAATTCACCCCTCCACTTT.

This clone was counted a single time. The V and J genes are TRBV7-2 and TRBJ2-3; the D gene is possibly TRBD1 (5 bases). Trimming shortened V by 1 base and J by 3 bases, and 11 bases separated the two germline ends. The CDR3 has 15 residues. CDR1 and CDR2 from the germline V gene are SGHTA and FQGNSA. CDR3 amino acids: CASSLVGDWTDTQYF. In DNA form, the CDR3 reads TGTGCCAGCAGCTTAGTAGGGGATTGGACAGATACGCAGTATTTT.